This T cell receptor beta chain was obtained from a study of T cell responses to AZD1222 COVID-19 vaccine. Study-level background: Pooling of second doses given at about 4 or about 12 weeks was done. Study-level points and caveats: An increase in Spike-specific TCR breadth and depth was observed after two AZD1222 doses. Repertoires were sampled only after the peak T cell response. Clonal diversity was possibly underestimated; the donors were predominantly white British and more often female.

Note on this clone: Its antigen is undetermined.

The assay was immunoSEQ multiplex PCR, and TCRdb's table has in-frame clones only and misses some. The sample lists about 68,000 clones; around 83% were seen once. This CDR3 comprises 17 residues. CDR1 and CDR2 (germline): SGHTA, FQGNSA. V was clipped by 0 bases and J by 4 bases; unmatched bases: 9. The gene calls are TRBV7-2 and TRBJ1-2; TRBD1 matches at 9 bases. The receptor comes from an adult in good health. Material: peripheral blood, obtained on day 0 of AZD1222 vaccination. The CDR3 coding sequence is TGTGCCAGCAGCTTAGCGCCTGGAGGACAGGGGAGCTATGGCTACACCTTC. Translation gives CASSLAPGGQGSYGYTF. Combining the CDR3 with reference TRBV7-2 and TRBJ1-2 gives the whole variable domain GAGVSQSPSNKVTEKGKDVELRCDPISGHTALYWYRQSLGQGLEFLIYFQGNSAPDKSGLPSDRFSAERTGGSVSTLTIQRTQQEDSAVYLCASSLAPGGQGSYGYTFGSGTRLTVV.